This TCR beta chain was profiled in a study of regulatory T cells in long-lasting Graves disease. Time point here: newly diagnosed GD, antithyroid drugs for less than 3 months. RNA isolated from PBMCs was used to make the TCR library. The authors drew patients from an endocrinology department in Xi'an, China. CDR3 regions were amplified by Arm-PCR using iRepertoire HTBI primers to build TCR beta libraries. TCRdb re-analysed the multiplex PCR reads in MiXCR, keeping a single row per CDR3 protein. Of about 540,000 distinct CDR3 sequences listed, less than 15% are singletons. CDR1 is SEHNR and CDR2 is FQNEAQ in the germline V gene (reference sequence). The V gene lost 1 base and the J gene lost 7 bases, with 19 bases spanning the gap. The CDR3 covers 17 residues. Another study also made use of these data, one on T cells in Graves' hyperthyroidism and ophthalmopathy. This second report adds: First-round RT-PCR targeting the TCR CDR3 was performed with the HTBI primer set. Most expanded thyroid clonotypes above 0.001 recurred in blood.

Sequences were derived from peripheral blood mononuclear cells (PBMCs), sampled at new diagnosis, from a patient treated with antithyroid drugs. The TCR originated in a man between 25 and 39 years old with Graves disease. V is TRBV7-9 and J is TRBJ1-4; D not certain. In DNA form, the CDR3 reads TGTGCCAGCAGCTTAGATGAGGGTTTTGCGTTAGGTGAAAAACTGTTTTTT. This sequence encodes CASSLDEGFALGEKLFF.